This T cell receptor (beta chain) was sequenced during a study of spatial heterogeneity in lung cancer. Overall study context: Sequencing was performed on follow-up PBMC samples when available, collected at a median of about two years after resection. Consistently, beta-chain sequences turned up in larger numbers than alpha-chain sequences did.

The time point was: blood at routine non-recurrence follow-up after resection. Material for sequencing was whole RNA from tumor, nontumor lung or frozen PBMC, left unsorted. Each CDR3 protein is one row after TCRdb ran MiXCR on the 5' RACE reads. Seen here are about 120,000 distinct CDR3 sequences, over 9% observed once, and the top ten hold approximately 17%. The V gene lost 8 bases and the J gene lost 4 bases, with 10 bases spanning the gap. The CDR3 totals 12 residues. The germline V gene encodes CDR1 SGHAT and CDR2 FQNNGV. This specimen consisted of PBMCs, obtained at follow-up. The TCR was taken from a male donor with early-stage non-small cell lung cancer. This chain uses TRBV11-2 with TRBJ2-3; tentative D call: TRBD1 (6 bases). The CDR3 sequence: CASGRGADTQYF. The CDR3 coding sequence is TGTGCCAGCGGCAGGGGTGCAGATACGCAGTATTTT. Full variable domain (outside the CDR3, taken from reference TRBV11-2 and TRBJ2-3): EAGVAQSPRYKIIEKRQSVAFWCNPISGHATLYWYQQILGQGPKLLIQFQNNGVVDDSQLPKDRFSAERLKGVDSTLKIQPAKLEDSAVYLCASGRGADTQYFGPGTRLTVL.